Below are 10 T cell receptor beta chains sequenced from a single sample in a study of blood T cell repertoires in COVID-19. Sequencing used immunoSEQ multiplex PCR; TCRdb keeps in-frame clones, though not all of them. This repertoire shows about 200,000 clones, roughly four fifths found once; its top ten account for 6.9%. The sample consisted of peripheral blood. The receptors were sampled from a human donor with acute or convalescent COVID-19. The donor label of this sample is uncertain.

This chain connects TRBV10-3 to TRBJ2-1; 8 bases agree with TRBD2. The V segment lost 6 bases and the J segment 8 bases; nucleotides outside the gene matches: 6. CDR3 size: 13 residues. CDR1 is ENHRY, CDR2 SYGVKD, per germline. The CDR3 protein is CAISGGVADEQFF. CDR3 in DNA: TGTGCCATCAGCGGGGGGGTGGCCGATGAGCAGTTCTTC.

J is TRBJ1-1 and V is TRBV2; a weak D match, TRBD1 (5 bases). The CDR3 runs 14 residues. Germline CDR1 is SNHLY and CDR2 is FYNNEI. The ends were cut back, 6 bases at V and 1 base at J, with 12 bases in the middle. The CDR3 DNA sequence: TGTGCCAGCAGGTTGGGAGGGGCGAACACTGAAGCTTTCTTT. It yields the protein CASRLGGANTEAFF.

The chain employs TRBV7-2 and TRBJ2-3; 15 nucleotides match TRBD2. The CDR3 covers 17 residues. Losses at the gene ends were 6 bases for V and 2 bases for J; bases not matched to a gene: 6. CDR1 SGHTA and CDR2 FQGNSA come from the germline V gene. The CDR3 spells CASSLGLAGGPTDTQYF. The CDR3 coding sequence is TGTGCCAGCAGTTTGGGACTAGCGGGAGGCCCCACAGATACGCAGTATTTT. The variable domain in full, completed from reference TRBV7-2 and TRBJ2-3, reads GAGVSQSPSNKVTEKGKDVELRCDPISGHTALYWYRQSLGQGLEFLIYFQGNSAPDKSGLPSDRFSAERTGGSVSTLTIQRTQQEDSAVYLCASSLGLAGGPTDTQYFGPGTRLTVL.

V is TRBV5-6 and J is TRBJ1-4; 7 bases line up with TRBD1. Germline V gene sequence: CDR1 SGHDT, CDR2 YYEEEE. The length of the CDR3 is 15 residues. Trimming removed 4 bases from V and 0 bases from J; junction bases left unmatched: 3. In DNA, the CDR3 is TGTGCCAGCAGCGAAGACAGGGCAACTAATGAAAAACTGTTTTTT. This codes for CASSEDRATNEKLFF.

The chain couples TRBV30 to TRBJ2-7; weak D call: TRBD1 (6 bases). Trimming shortened V by 7 bases and J by 2 bases, and 12 bases separated the two germline ends. The CDR3 is 12 amino acids. Germline lookup yields CDR1 GTSNPN and CDR2 SVGIG (reference sequence). CDR3 residues: CASHRTAYEQYF. CDR3 nucleotide sequence: TGTGCCTCCCACCGGACAGCCTACGAGCAGTACTTC.

V and J are TRBV6-5 and TRBJ2-3, with D perhaps TRBD1 (6 bases). V shed 2 bases and J shed 9 bases, with 12 bases lying between them. The CDR3 spans 13 residues. CDR1 and CDR2 (germline): MNHEY, SVGAGI. In DNA form, the CDR3 reads TGTGCCAGCAGTTACGGCGGAACAGGGACGCAGTATTTT. Residues: CASSYGGTGTQYF.

J is TRBJ1-4 and V is TRBV9, with 7 nucleotides matching TRBD1. The CDR3 runs 15 residues. Germline loops: CDR1 SGDLS, CDR2 YYNGEE. The V and J ends lost 2 bases and 7 bases, in that order; junction bases with no gene match: 8. CDR3 loop: CASSVLTGFVEKLFF. DNA of the CDR3: TGTGCCAGCAGCGTCTTGACAGGGTTCGTTGAAAAACTGTTTTTT. Full variable domain (outside the CDR3, taken from reference TRBV9 and TRBJ1-4): DSGVTQTPKHLITATGQRVTLRCSPRSGDLSVYWYQQSLDQGLQFLIQYYNGEERAKGNILERFSAQQFPDLHSELNLSSLELGDSALYFCASSVLTGFVEKLFFGSGTQLSVL.

V gene TRBV19 combines with J gene TRBJ2-2; TRBD2 matches 7 bases. The CDR3 is 14 amino acids. The J segment lost 5 bases and the V segment lost 2 bases, leaving 2 bases of the junction unmatched. Germline-derived CDR1 and CDR2 are LNHDA and SQIVND (reference sequence). The CDR3 sequence is CASSIPSGTGELFF. CDR3 bases: TGTGCCAGTAGTATACCTAGCGGAACCGGGGAGCTGTTTTTT.

The J gene is TRBJ2-1, the V gene TRBV10-3, with TRBD1 identical over 9 bases. V lost 0 bases to trimming and J lost 9 bases; unmatched junction nucleotides: 9. This CDR3 has 16 residues. Per germline, CDR1 ENHRY and CDR2 SYGVKD. CDR3: CAISESLTGGIREQFF. The CDR3 DNA reads TGTGCCATCAGTGAGTCACTGACAGGGGGAATACGTGAGCAGTTCTTC.

The chain is built from TRBV4-3 and TRBJ2-2; TRBD2 is a possible D gene (5 bases). The ends were cut back, 1 base at V and 4 bases at J, with 19 bases in the middle. The CDR3 is made up of 18 amino acids. CDR1 and CDR2 (germline): LGHNA, YSLEER. The CDR3 loop is CASSQGYLSGSGTGELFF. The CDR3 coding sequence is TGCGCCAGCAGCCAAGGGTATTTGAGTGGGAGTGGCACCGGGGAGCTGTTTTTT.